The 29 T cell receptor beta chains below all came from one sample that was sequenced in a study of T cells in localized non-small cell lung cancer. Produced via immunoSEQ multiplex PCR; TCRdb's table is partial and in-frame only. The sample carries 10,000 to 15,000 clones, approximately 88% recorded once. Sequencing was performed on peripheral blood, taken before any cancer treatment. All receptors derive from a male donor older than 55 with stage I squamous cell lung carcinoma.

The V gene is TRBV19, the J gene TRBJ2-3; D may be TRBD2 (6 bases). V lost 0 bases to trimming and J lost 4 bases, with 17 bases between them. Germline V gives CDR1 LNHDA, CDR2 SQIVND (reference sequence). The CDR3 contains 17 residues. In nucleotides, the CDR3 is TGTGCCAGTAGTATAGAGTACGGGGGTACCTACGCAGATACGCAGTATTTT. This translates into CASSIEYGGTYADTQYF.

CDR3 amino acids: CASSATLGTEAFF. CDR3 coding DNA: TGTGCCAGCAGCGCTACGTTGGGGACTGAAGCTTTCTTT. This chain links TRBV7-8 with TRBJ1-1, with D hard to call. The germline gives CDR1 SGHVS, CDR2 FQNEAQ. There are 13 residues in the CDR3. Trimming pared 5 bases from V and 5 bases from J, leaving 12 bases between.

V and J are TRBV7-2 and TRBJ1-5, with unresolved D. The germline gives CDR1 SGHTA, CDR2 FQGNSA. Trimming stripped 2 bases from V and 2 bases from J, with 7 bases between. This CDR3 has 14 amino acids. CDR3 nucleotide sequence: TGTGCCAGCAGCTTAAGCCAGGGCAATCAGCCCCAGCATTTT. It yields the protein CASSLSQGNQPQHF. Full variable domain (missing parts from reference TRBV7-2 and TRBJ1-5): GAGVSQSPSNKVTEKGKDVELRCDPISGHTALYWYRQSLGQGLEFLIYFQGNSAPDKSGLPSDRFSAERTGGSVSTLTIQRTQQEDSAVYLCASSLSQGNQPQHFGDGTRLSIL.

The chain uses TRBV12-5 and TRBJ1-4, with D unclear. With 0 bases removed from V and 5 bases from J, the gap between germline ends came to 10 bases. The germline V gene has CDR1 LGHNT and CDR2 FRNRAP. The CDR3 is 15 residues long. This chain's CDR3 is CASGLVRYGNEKLFF. The CDR3 bases are TGTGCTAGTGGTTTGGTACGTTACGGGAATGAAAAACTGTTTTTT.

This clone appeared a few times. This chain connects TRBV6-5 to TRBJ2-7; either TRBD1 or TRBD2 may fit D (5 bases each). Trimming pared 0 bases from V and 0 bases from J, leaving 9 bases between. Germline V lookup: CDR1 MNHEY, CDR2 SVGAGI. This CDR3 is built from 15 residues. The CDR3 loop reads CASSYSGVSSYEQYF. The CDR3 DNA sequence: TGTGCCAGCAGTTACTCGGGGGTGAGCTCCTACGAGCAGTACTTC.

The V and J genes are TRBV2 and TRBJ1-3, with D unresolved. The germline V gene encodes CDR1 SNHLY and CDR2 FYNNEI. V lost 1 base to trimming and J lost 0 bases, with 7 bases between them. The CDR3 has 15 residues. CDR3 coding DNA: TGTGCCAGCAGTGAAGAACAGAGCTCTGGAAACACCATATATTTT. Its translation is CASSEEQSSGNTIYF.

This chain uses TRBV5-4 with TRBJ2-4, with 8 nucleotides matching TRBD2. Germline V gene lookup returns CDR1 SGHNT and CDR2 YYREEE (reference sequence). The V segment lost 3 bases and the J segment 1 base; nucleotides outside the gene matches: 6. CDR3 length: 16 residues. As DNA, the CDR3 is TGTGCCAGCAGCTCCGGGACGGGGGGGGCCAAAAACATTCAGTACTTC. Protein product: CASSSGTGGAKNIQYF. Looking up the rest from reference TRBV5-4 and TRBJ2-4 gives the full variable domain: ETGVTQSPTHLIKTRGQQVTLRCSSQSGHNTVSWYQQALGQGPQFIFQYYREEENGRGNFPPRFSGLQFPNYSSELNVNALELDDSALYLCASSSGTGGAKNIQYFGAGTRLSVL.

The rearrangement links TRBV5-4 to TRBJ2-1; a possible D gene is TRBD2 (6 bases). Germline loops: CDR1 SGHNT, CDR2 YYREEE (reference sequence). V was trimmed by 7 bases and J by 5 bases, leaving 13 bases between them. CDR3 length: 13 amino acids. The CDR3 protein is CASSIAVHNEQFF. In nucleotides, the CDR3 is TGTGCCAGCTCAATAGCGGTTCACAATGAGCAGTTCTTC. Together with reference TRBV5-4 and TRBJ2-1, the CDR3 gives the full variable domain: ETGVTQSPTHLIKTRGQQVTLRCSSQSGHNTVSWYQQALGQGPQFIFQYYREEENGRGNFPPRFSGLQFPNYSSELNVNALELDDSALYLCASSIAVHNEQFFGPGTRLTVL.

The J gene is TRBJ2-3, the V gene TRBV6-4; 7 bases are shared with TRBD2. This CDR3 has 14 amino acids. CDR1 and CDR2 (germline): MRHNA, SNTAGT. V lost 3 bases to trimming and J lost 3 bases; unmatched junction nucleotides: 3. The DNA of the CDR3 is TGTGCCAGCAGTGAGGTTAGCGGGACAGATACGCAGTATTTT. It translates to CASSEVSGTDTQYF.

The rearrangement joins TRBV20-1 to TRBJ2-7; D gene unclear. Trimming took 6 bases from V and 7 from J, leaving 10 bases between them. The germline V gene has CDR1 DFQATT and CDR2 SNEGSKA (reference sequence). CDR3 length equals 10 residues. The CDR3 loop is CSAPFGEQYF. CDR3 nucleotide sequence: TGCAGTGCACCCTTCGGGGAGCAGTACTTC.

The chain joins TRBV14 to TRBJ1-2, with TRBD1 identical over 8 bases. From germline, CDR1 is SGHDN and CDR2 FVKESK. The CDR3 runs 15 residues. V was pared by 1 base and J by 8 bases, with 9 bases of the junction left unmatched. As DNA, the CDR3 is TGTGCCAGCAGCCAAGCAGGGGGCGCCCCAGGAGGCTACACCTTC. Its translation is CASSQAGGAPGGYTF.

The chain carries TRBV4-1 and TRBJ2-7, with 12 nucleotides matching TRBD2. CDR3 length equals 14 residues. V trimming: 3 bases; J trimming: 6 bases; junction bases outside the gene matches: 3. Germline-derived CDR1 and CDR2 are MGHRA and YSYEKL. CDR3 sequence reads: CASSQGLAGIEQYF. CDR3 nucleotides: TGCGCCAGCAGCCAGGGACTAGCGGGCATCGAGCAGTACTTC.

Of note for this clone: In the same sample, other DNA sequences code for this CDR3. The chain employs TRBV5-5 and TRBJ2-7, with TRBD2 matching over 7 bases. With 0 bases clipped from V and 1 base from J, the junction kept 1 base outside the gene matches. The CDR3 is made up of 14 amino acids. Germline assignment: CDR1 SGHKS and CDR2 YYEKEE (reference sequence). The CDR3 sequence: CASSLVGRSYEQYF. Written as DNA, the CDR3 is TGTGCCAGCAGCTTGGTCGGGAGGTCCTACGAGCAGTACTTC.

V is TRBV5-6 and J is TRBJ2-5; D remains ambiguous. V was shortened by 4 bases and J by 5 bases, with 15 bases between the two germline ends. This CDR3 comprises 14 residues. Germline V gene sequence: CDR1 SGHDT, CDR2 YYEEEE. The CDR3 loop is CASSPQMGGETQYF. The DNA of the CDR3 is TGTGCCAGCAGCCCTCAAATGGGTGGGGAGACCCAGTACTTC.

V usage is TRBV5-1 and J usage is TRBJ2-3; weak D call: TRBD2 (5 bases). The length of the CDR3 is 14 residues. V lost 5 bases, J lost 0 bases, and 10 bases lay in between. CDR1 and CDR2 from the germline V gene are SGHRS and YFSETQ. This CDR3 is CASRIASSTDTQYF. DNA for the CDR3: TGCGCCAGCAGAATAGCGTCTAGCACAGATACGCAGTATTTT.

This clone has just one count. V and J are TRBV6-1 and TRBJ2-3; D ambiguous. Trimming stripped 2 bases from V and 1 base from J, with 4 bases between. CDR3 length: 13 amino acids. The V gene's germline CDR1 is MNHNS and CDR2 SASEGT. The CDR3 region is CASSEIRTDTQYF. The CDR3 coding sequence is TGTGCCAGCAGTGAAATCCGCACAGATACGCAGTATTTT.

In nucleotides, the CDR3 is TGCGCCAGCAGCATGCGGGGGGGCTACGAGCAGTACTTC. Translated, it gives CASSMRGGYEQYF. V and J are TRBV5-1 and TRBJ2-7; 9 nucleotides align to TRBD2. Trimming at V came to 4 bases and at J to 3 bases, leaving 2 bases not matched to a gene. CDR1 SGHRS and CDR2 YFSETQ come from the germline V gene. CDR3 length: 13 amino acids.

J is TRBJ1-2 and V is TRBV6-1, with 9 bases identical to TRBD1. Germline assignment: CDR1 MNHNS and CDR2 SASEGT. CDR3 length: 17 residues. The V gene end was trimmed by 4 bases and the J gene end by 2 bases; junction bases not matched to a gene: 11. CDR3 sequence reads: CASSGGGQGDGNYGYTF. The CDR3 DNA reads as TGTGCCAGCAGTGGGGGGGGACAGGGAGACGGGAACTATGGCTACACCTTC.

CDR3 residues: CASSYQSRTSGIDTQYF. CDR3 bases: TGTGCCAGCAGCTACCAATCCCGGACTAGCGGGATAGATACGCAGTATTTT. V and J are TRBV4-2 and TRBJ2-3; 12 positions agree with TRBD2. CDR3 length: 17 residues. The germline V gene has CDR1 LGHNA and CDR2 YNFKEQ. The ends lost 5 bases at V and 5 bases at J; junction bases unmatched: 11.

CDR3 region: CASSETRAKTGELFF. CDR3 nucleotides: TGTGCCAGCAGTGAAACGCGGGCTAAAACCGGGGAGCTGTTTTTT. This chain joins TRBV2 and TRBJ2-2; tentative D call: TRBD2 (5 bases). The CDR3 totals 15 residues. V gave up 2 bases and J gave up 5 bases, with 12 bases separating them. Germline-derived CDR1 and CDR2 are SNHLY and FYNNEI.

The genes are TRBV4-1 and TRBJ2-1; TRBD2 matches 11 bases. Trimming took 0 bases from V and 7 from J; bases not matched to a gene: 8. This CDR3 is 17 amino acids long. The V gene's germline CDR1 is MGHRA and CDR2 YSYEKL. The CDR3 spells CASSQDRASGGMNEQFF. DNA of the CDR3: TGCGCCAGCAGCCAAGATCGGGCTAGCGGGGGGATGAATGAGCAGTTCTTC.

This clone came up once. V and J are TRBV29-1 and TRBJ2-7, with 10 bases matching TRBD1. This CDR3 is built from 15 residues. After removal of 3 bases from V and 5 bases from J, the junction contained 10 bases not matched to a gene. Germline V gene data show CDR1 as SQVTM and CDR2 as ANQGSEA. This CDR3 reads CSVDLYGDRGNEQYF. The CDR3 DNA sequence: TGCAGCGTTGACCTTTACGGGGACAGGGGCAACGAGCAGTACTTC.

The J gene is TRBJ2-5, the V gene TRBV11-2; the D gene is possibly TRBD2 (5 bases). Germline CDR1 and CDR2: SGHAT and FQNNGV. Trimming took off 7 bases at V and 5 bases at J, with 14 bases between the two ends. This CDR3 is built from 13 residues. CDR3 nucleotides: TGTGCCAGCAAGCGGTGGGAGATGGAGACCCAGTACTTC. It translates to CASKRWEMETQYF.

The chain combines TRBV7-2 with TRBJ2-7; D may be TRBD1 (8 bases). CDR1 is SGHTA and CDR2 is FQGNSA in the germline V gene. V lost 4 bases, J lost 6 bases, and 19 bases lay in between. This CDR3 has 15 residues. As DNA, the CDR3 is TGTGCCAGCAGCTCCATAGGACAGGGAGGGGCCGAGCAGTACTTC. This codes for CASSSIGQGGAEQYF.

The V gene is TRBV5-1, the J gene TRBJ1-1, with a possible D match to TRBD1 (6 bases). Germline V lookup: CDR1 SGHRS, CDR2 YFSETQ. Trimming took off 4 bases at V and 1 base at J, with 8 bases between the two ends. The CDR3 extends over 13 amino acids. The CDR3 protein is CASSAGQNTEAFF. The DNA for the CDR3 is TGCGCCAGCAGCGCGGGACAGAACACTGAAGCTTTCTTT.

The gene calls are TRBV27 and TRBJ1-1, with 7 bases that match TRBD1. The CDR3 is made up of 15 amino acids. The J segment lost 2 bases and the V segment lost 5 bases, leaving 8 bases of the junction unmatched. The V gene's germline CDR1 is MNHEY and CDR2 SMNVEV (reference sequence). The DNA for the CDR3 is TGTGCCAGCAGTAAAGACAGGGCCTTTAACACTGAAGCTTTCTTT. Translating gives CASSKDRAFNTEAFF.

V and J are TRBV9 and TRBJ1-2; the D is unclear. The germline V gene encodes CDR1 SGDLS and CDR2 YYNGEE. The CDR3 runs to 12 residues. Between the trimmed V and J ends, which lost 4 bases and 4 bases, there was a span of 8 bases. CDR3 residues: CASSPGPYGYTF. DNA of the CDR3: TGTGCCAGCAGCCCCGGACCCTATGGCTACACCTTC.

The chain recombines TRBV25-1 with TRBJ2-2; D unresolved. V lost 8 bases, J lost 6 bases, and 10 bases lay in between. The CDR3 is 12 amino acids. From germline, CDR1 is MGHDK and CDR2 SYGVNS. DNA of the CDR3: TGTGCCAGCCAGTCTCGTCCCGGGGAGCTGTTTTTT. It encodes CASQSRPGELFF.

This clone was seen only once. The gene calls are TRBV27 and TRBJ2-1; tentative D call: TRBD2 (6 bases). V lost 4 bases, J lost 0 bases, and 10 bases lay in between. CDR3 length: 15 amino acids. From germline, CDR1 is MNHEY and CDR2 SMNVEV (reference sequence). For the CDR3, the DNA is TGTGCCAGCAGTTCAGTGGGAGGCTCCTACAATGAGCAGTTCTTC. Protein: CASSSVGGSYNEQFF.